This entry lists 5 T cell receptor beta chains sequenced from one sample in a study of T cells in Graves' hyperthyroidism and ophthalmopathy. It was RNA transcripts that yielded the amplified TCR beta CDR3 regions. During a first-round RT-PCR of the TCR CDR3, the HTBI primer set was used. MiXCR was run by TCRdb on the multiplex PCR reads, yielding one entry per CDR3 protein. Of 600,000 to 800,000 distinct CDR3 sequences in the sample, over 35% were seen once. What was sequenced was blood. These receptors all stem from a woman aged 40 to 55 with Graves' hyperthyroidism.

This chain uses TRBV30 with TRBJ2-5; a possible D gene is TRBD1 (6 bases). This CDR3 comprises 15 residues. V was pared by 2 bases and J by 3 bases, with 16 bases between. The germline CDR1 and CDR2 sequences are GTSNPN and SVGIG (reference sequence). The CDR3 here is CAWSFVGTPEETQYF. CDR3 nucleotide sequence: TGTGCCTGGAGTTTTGTGGGGACACCCGAAGAGACCCAGTACTTC. Full variable domain (outside the CDR3, taken from reference TRBV30 and TRBJ2-5): SQTIHQWPATLVQPVGSPLSLECTVEGTSNPNLYWYRQAAGRGLQLLFYSVGIGQISSEVPQNLSASRPQDRQFILSSKKLLLSDSGFYLCAWSFVGTPEETQYFGPGTRLLVL.

This clonotype has a count of ten or more. The rearrangement joins TRBV12-3 or TRBV12-4 to TRBJ2-7; TRBD2 is a possible D gene (5 bases). The V gene lost 3 bases and the J gene lost 5 bases, with 11 bases spanning the gap. CDR3 length: 13 amino acids. CDR3: CASSLAGVDEQYF. In nucleotides, the CDR3 is TGTGCCAGCAGTTTGGCGGGTGTCGACGAGCAGTACTTC.

The chain employs TRBV7-2 and TRBJ1-2, with TRBD1 matching 8 bases. The junction had 6 bases not matched to a gene; V was cut back by 2 bases and J by 4 bases. There are 15 residues in the CDR3. Germline V lookup: CDR1 SGHTA, CDR2 FQGNSA. CDR3: CASSLRTGRFYGYTF. The CDR3 nucleotides read TGTGCCAGCAGCTTAAGGACAGGGCGGTTCTATGGCTACACCTTC.

Comments on this clonotype: A read error is possible here, since a much larger clone lies one base away. The chain is built from TRBV2 and TRBJ1-2; D gene ambiguous. The germline CDR1 and CDR2 sequences are SNHLY and FYNNEI. V was trimmed by 8 bases and J by 8 bases, leaving 21 bases between them. This CDR3 contains 14 residues. DNA of the CDR3: TGTGCCAGCGGTGTGGGCGGAGCCGTGGGGGGCTACACCTTC. Amino acid sequence: CASGVGGAVGGYTF.

Worth noting for this clonotype: It may be a read error: a sequence one base away is much more abundant. The genes are TRBV7-9 and TRBJ1-1; 8 bases are shared with TRBD1. V shed 6 bases, J shed 3 bases, and the junction held 9 bases outside the gene matches. This CDR3 comprises 15 residues. Per the germline V gene, CDR1 is SEHNR and CDR2 is FQNEAQ (reference sequence). CDR3 nucleotides: TGTGCCAGCAGTCCGGCACAGGGGGAGGACACTGAAGCTTTCTTT. Protein: CASSPAQGEDTEAFF. The full variable domain, rest sourced from reference TRBV7-9 and TRBJ1-1, is DTGVSQNPRHKITKRGQNVTFRCDPISEHNRLYWYRQTLGQGPEFLTYFQNEAQLEKSRLLSDRFSAERPKGSFSTLEIQRTEQGDSAMYLCASSPAQGEDTEAFFGQGTRLTVV.